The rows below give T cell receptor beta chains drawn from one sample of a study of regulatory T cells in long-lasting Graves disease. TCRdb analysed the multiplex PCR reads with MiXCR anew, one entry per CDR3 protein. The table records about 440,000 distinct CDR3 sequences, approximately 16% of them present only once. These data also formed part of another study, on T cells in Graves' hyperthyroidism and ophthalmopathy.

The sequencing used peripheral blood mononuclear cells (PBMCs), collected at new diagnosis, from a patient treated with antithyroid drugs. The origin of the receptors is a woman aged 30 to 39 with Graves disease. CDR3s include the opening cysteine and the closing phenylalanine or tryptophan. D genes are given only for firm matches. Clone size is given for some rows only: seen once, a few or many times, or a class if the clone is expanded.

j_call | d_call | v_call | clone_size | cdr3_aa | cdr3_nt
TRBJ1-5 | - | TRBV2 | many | CASSEMVRDQPQHF | TGTGCCAGCAGTGAAATGGTTAGAGATCAGCCCCAGCATTTT
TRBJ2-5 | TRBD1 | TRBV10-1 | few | CASSEGQGVGTQYF | TGCGCCAGCAGTGAAGGACAGGGAGTTGGGACCCAGTACTTC
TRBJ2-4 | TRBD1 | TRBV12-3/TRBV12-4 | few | CASRSTGQAKNIQYF | TGTGCCAGCAGGTCAACGGGACAGGCCAAAAACATTCAGTACTTC
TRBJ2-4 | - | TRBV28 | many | CASSGQDKNIQYF | TGTGCCAGCAGCGGACAAGACAAAAACATTCAGTACTTC
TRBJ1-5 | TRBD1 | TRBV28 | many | CASSFPQGTGQPQHF | TGTGCCAGCAGTTTTCCGCAGGGGACAGGCCAGCCCCAGCATTTT
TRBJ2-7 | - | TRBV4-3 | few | CASSQDLGGRDEQYF | TGCGCCAGCAGCCAAGACCTGGGGGGACGGGACGAGCAGTACTTC
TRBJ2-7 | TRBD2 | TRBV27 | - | CASSFYTSGSLYEQYF | TGTGCCAGCAGTTTCTATACTAGCGGGAGCCTCTACGAGCAGTACTTC
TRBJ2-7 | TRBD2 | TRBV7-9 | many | CASSLSGTSYEQYF | TGTGCCAGCAGCTTGTCCGGGACTAGCTACGAGCAGTACTTC
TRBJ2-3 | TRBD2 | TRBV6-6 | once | CASSYSASGGTGPDTQYF | TGTGCCAGCAGTTACTCGGCTAGCGGGGGGACAGGGCCAGATACGCAGTATTTT
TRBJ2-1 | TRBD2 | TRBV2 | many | CASSEGTSGRLNEQFF | TGTGCCAGCAGTGAAGGGACTAGCGGGAGGTTAAATGAGCAGTTCTTC
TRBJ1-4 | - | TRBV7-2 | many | CASSLPEAGEKLFF | TGTGCCAGCAGCTTACCGGAGGCTGGTGAAAAACTGTTTTTT
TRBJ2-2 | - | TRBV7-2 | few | CASSLRMTSGGGELFF | TGTGCCAGCAGCTTAAGAATGACTAGTGGTGGCGGGGAGCTGTTTTTT
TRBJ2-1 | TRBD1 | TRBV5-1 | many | CASSRGQGVDNEQFF | TGCGCCAGCAGCCGGGGACAGGGGGTAGACAATGAGCAGTTCTTC
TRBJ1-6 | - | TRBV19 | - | CASSIGLGNSPLHF | TGTGCCAGTAGTATCGGCCTCGGGAATTCACCCCTCCACTTT
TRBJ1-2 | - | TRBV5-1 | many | CASSLASRAFGYTF | TGCGCCAGCAGCTTGGCCTCCAGGGCCTTTGGCTACACCTTC
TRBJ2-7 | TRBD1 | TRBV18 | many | CASSPLSGQGYEQYF | TGTGCCAGCTCACCACTATCGGGACAGGGGTACGAGCAGTACTTC
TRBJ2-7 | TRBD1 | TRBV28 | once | CASSLGAGGKPSYEQYF | TGTGCCAGCAGTTTAGGGGCAGGGGGTAAGCCTTCCTACGAGCAGTACTTC
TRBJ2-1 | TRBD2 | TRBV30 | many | CAWSVKAGVSYNEQFF | TGTGCCTGGAGTGTAAAAGCGGGAGTCTCCTACAATGAGCAGTTCTTC
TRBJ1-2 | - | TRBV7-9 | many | CASSARSYGYTF | TGTGCCAGCAGCGCCAGGAGCTATGGCTACACCTTC
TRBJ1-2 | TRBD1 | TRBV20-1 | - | CSARPPGQGASNYGYTF | TGCAGTGCTAGACCCCCGGGACAGGGGGCCTCTAACTATGGCTACACCTTC
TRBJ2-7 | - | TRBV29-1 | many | CSVDREGTYEQYF | TGCAGCGTTGATCGAGAGGGGACCTACGAGCAGTACTTC
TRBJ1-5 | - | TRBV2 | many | CASMEGGGGYNQPQHF | TGTGCCAGCATGGAGGGAGGCGGGGGCTACAATCAGCCCCAGCATTTT
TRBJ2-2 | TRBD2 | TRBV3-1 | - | CASSQPGLAGGSGELFF | TGTGCCAGCAGCCAACCGGGACTAGCGGGAGGTTCCGGGGAGCTGTTTTTT
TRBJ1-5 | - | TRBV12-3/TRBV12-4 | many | CASRFTNQPQHF | TGTGCCAGCAGGTTTACGAATCAGCCCCAGCATTTT
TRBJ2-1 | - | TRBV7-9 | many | CASSLESTSYNEQFF | TGTGCCAGCAGCTTAGAATCAACCTCCTACAATGAGCAGTTCTTC
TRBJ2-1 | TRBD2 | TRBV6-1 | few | CASTRTSGRNNEQFF | TGTGCCAGCACCAGGACTAGCGGGAGGAACAATGAGCAGTTCTTC
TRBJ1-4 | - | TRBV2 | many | CASSRLQGVNEKLFF | TGTGCCAGCAGCCGACTACAGGGTGTAAATGAAAAACTGTTTTTT
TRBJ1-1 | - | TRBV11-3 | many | CASSGGGANTEAFF | TGTGCCAGCAGCGGAGGAGGAGCTAACACTGAAGCTTTCTTT
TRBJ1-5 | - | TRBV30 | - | CAWSDRSRWQGFNQPQHF | TGTGCCTGGAGCGACCGAAGTCGGTGGCAGGGATTTAATCAGCCCCAGCATTTT
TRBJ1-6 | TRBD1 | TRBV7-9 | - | CASSLTPGQGRSPLHF | TGTGCCAGCAGCTTAACTCCGGGACAGGGGCGTTCACCCCTCCACTTT
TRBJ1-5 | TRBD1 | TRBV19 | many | CASSIAHGRGLQPQHF | TGTGCCAGTAGTATAGCCCACGGGAGGGGGCTTCAGCCCCAGCATTTT
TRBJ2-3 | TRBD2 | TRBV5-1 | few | CASSLFLAGGDTQYF | TGCGCCAGCAGCTTGTTCCTAGCGGGAGGCGATACGCAGTATTTT
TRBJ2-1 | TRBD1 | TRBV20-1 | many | CSAATNRGSNEQFF | TGCAGTGCCGCCACCAACAGGGGAAGCAATGAGCAATTCTTC
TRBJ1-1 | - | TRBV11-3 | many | CASSLQPNTEAFF | TGTGCCAGCAGCTTACAGCCCAACACTGAAGCTTTCTTT
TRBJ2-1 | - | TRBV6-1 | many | CASSDRGGLAYNEQFF | TGTGCCAGCAGTGACCGGGGAGGCCTCGCCTACAATGAGCAGTTCTTC
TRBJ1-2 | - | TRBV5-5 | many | CASSFPTNYGYTF | TGTGCCAGCAGCTTTCCGACTAACTATGGCTACACCTTC
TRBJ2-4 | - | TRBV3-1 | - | CASSQDGSGTEYF | TGTGCCAGCAGCCAAGATGGGTCCGGGACCGAGTACTTC
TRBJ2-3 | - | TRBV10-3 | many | CAISAGQGLDTQYF | TGTGCCATCAGTGCTGGGCAGGGTCTAGATACGCAGTATTTT
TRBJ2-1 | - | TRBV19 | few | CASSSTRARTYNEQFF | TGTGCCAGTAGTAGCACCCGAGCTAGAACCTACAATGAGCAGTTCTTC
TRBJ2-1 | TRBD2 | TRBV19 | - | CASSFGGRDEQFF | TGTGCCAGTAGTTTCGGCGGGAGAGATGAGCAGTTCTTC
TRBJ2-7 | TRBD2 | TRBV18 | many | CASSKPGTSIYEQYF | TGTGCCAGCTCTAAACCCGGGACTAGCATCTACGAGCAGTACTTC